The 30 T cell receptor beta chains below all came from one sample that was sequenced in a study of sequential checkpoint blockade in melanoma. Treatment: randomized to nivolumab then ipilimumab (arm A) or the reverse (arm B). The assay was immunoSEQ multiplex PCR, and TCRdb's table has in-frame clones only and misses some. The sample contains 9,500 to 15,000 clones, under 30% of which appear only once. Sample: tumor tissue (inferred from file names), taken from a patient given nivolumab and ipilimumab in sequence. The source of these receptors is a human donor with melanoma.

CDR3 region: CASGQGGNSNQPQHF. The DNA of the CDR3 is TGTGCCAGCGGACAGGGAGGGAATAGCAATCAGCCCCAGCATTTT. The chain uses TRBV6-8 and TRBJ1-5; TRBD1 agrees at 8 bases. V was clipped by 8 bases and J by 0 bases; unmatched bases: 6. The CDR3 contains 15 residues. Germline-derived CDR1 and CDR2 are MNHGY and SAAAGT.

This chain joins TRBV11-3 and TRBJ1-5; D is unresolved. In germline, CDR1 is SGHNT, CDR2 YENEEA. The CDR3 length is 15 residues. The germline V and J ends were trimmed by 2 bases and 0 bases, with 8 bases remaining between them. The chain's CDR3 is CASSLRSYSNQPQHF. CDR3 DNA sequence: TGTGCCAGCAGCTTAAGAAGTTATAGCAATCAGCCCCAGCATTTT.

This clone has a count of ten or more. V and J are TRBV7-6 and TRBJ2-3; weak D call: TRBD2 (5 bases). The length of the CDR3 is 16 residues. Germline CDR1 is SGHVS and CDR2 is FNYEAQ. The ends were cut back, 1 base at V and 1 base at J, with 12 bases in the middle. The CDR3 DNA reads TGTGCCAGCAGCTTAGAGGTCGGGGTGGGCACAGATACGCAGTATTTT. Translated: CASSLEVGVGTDTQYF.

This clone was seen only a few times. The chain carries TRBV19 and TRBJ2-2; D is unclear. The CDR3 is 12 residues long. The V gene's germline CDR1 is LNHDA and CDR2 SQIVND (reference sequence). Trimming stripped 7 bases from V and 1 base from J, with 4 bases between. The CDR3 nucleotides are TGTGCCAGTACTAGGAACACCGGGGAGCTGTTTTTT. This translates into CASTRNTGELFF.

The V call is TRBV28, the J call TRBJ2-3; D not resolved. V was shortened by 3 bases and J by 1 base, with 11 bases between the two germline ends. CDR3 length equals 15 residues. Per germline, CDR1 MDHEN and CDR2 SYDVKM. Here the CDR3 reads CASSLEGLRTDTQYF. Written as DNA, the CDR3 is TGTGCCAGCAGTTTGGAAGGGCTGCGCACAGATACGCAGTATTTT.

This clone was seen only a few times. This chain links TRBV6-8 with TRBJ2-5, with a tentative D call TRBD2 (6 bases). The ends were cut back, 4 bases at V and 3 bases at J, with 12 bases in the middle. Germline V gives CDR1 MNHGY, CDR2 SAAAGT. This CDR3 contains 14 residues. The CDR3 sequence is CASSFYGGEETQYF. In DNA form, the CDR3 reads TGTGCCAGCAGTTTTTACGGGGGTGAAGAGACCCAGTACTTC.

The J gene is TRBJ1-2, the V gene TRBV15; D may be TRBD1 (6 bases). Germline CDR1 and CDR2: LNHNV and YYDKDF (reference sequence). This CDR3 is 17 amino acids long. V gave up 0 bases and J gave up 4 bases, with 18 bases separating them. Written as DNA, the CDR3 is TGTGCCACCAGCAGAGATTTGGGGGGCGGAATTAGCTATGGCTACACCTTC. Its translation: CATSRDLGGGISYGYTF.

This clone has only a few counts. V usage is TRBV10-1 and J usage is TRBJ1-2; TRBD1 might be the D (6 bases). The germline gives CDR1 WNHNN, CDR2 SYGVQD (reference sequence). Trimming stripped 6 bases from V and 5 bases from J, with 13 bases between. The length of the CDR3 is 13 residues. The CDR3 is CASSGSGAYGYTF. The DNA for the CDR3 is TGCGCCAGCAGCGGGTCAGGGGCTTATGGCTACACCTTC.

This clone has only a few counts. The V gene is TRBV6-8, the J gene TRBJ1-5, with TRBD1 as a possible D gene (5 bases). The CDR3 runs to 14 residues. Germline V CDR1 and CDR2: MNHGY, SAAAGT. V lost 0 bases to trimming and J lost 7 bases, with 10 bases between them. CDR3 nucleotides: TGTGCCAGCAGTTACTCTCTTGGGGGACAGCCCCAGCATTTT. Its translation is CASSYSLGGQPQHF.

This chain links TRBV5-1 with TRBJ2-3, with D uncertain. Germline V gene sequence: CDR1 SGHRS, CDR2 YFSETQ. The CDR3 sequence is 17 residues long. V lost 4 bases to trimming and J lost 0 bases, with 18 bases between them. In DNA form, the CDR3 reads TGCGCCAGCAGCCCCAATGAACCACCAACGAGCACAGATACGCAGTATTTT. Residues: CASSPNEPPTSTDTQYF.

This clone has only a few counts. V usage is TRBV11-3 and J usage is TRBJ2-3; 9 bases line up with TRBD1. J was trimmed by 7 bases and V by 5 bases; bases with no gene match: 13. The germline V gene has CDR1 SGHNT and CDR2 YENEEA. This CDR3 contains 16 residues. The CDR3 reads CASSQVDRGWEHTQYF. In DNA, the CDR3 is TGTGCCAGCAGCCAAGTGGACAGGGGATGGGAGCATACGCAGTATTTT.

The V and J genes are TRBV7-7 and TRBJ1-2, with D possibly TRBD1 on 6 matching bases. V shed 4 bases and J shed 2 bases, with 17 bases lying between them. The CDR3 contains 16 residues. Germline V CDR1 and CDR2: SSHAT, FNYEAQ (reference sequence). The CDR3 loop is CASSSPTGRGNYGYTF. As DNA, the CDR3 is TGTGCCAGCAGCTCCCCCACCGGCAGGGGCAACTATGGCTACACCTTC.

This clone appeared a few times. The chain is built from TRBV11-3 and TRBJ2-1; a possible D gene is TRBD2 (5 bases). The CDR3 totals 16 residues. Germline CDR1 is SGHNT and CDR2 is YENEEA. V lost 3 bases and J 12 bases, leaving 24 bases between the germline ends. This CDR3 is CASSLSSGSTMSRQFF. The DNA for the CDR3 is TGTGCCAGCAGCTTGTCGAGCGGATCTACAATGAGCAGGCAGTTCTTC.

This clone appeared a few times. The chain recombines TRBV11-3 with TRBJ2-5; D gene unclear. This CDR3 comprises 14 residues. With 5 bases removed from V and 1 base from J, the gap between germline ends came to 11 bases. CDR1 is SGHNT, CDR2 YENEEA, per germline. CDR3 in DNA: TGTGCCAGCAGCCTTTTATGGTTCCAAGAGACCCAGTACTTC. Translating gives CASSLLWFQETQYF.

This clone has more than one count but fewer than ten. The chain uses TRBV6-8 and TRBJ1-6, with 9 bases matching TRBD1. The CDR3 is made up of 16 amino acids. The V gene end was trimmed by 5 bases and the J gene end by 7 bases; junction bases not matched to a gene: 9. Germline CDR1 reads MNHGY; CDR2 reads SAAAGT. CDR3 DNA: TGTGCCAGCAGTCAATTTCCGGGACAGGGCAATTCACCCCTCCACTTT. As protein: CASSQFPGQGNSPLHF.

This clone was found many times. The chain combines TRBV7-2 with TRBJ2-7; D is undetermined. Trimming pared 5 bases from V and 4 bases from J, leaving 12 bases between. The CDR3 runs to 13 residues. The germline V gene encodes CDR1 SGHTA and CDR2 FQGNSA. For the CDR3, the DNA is TGTGCCAGCAGCCTCGGTACCGGTTACGAGCAGTACTTC. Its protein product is CASSLGTGYEQYF.

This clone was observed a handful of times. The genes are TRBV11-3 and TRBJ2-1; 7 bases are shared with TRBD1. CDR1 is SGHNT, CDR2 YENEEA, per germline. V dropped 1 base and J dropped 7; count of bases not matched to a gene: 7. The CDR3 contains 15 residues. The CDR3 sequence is CASSLGQGAANEQFF. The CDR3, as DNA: TGTGCCAGCAGCTTAGGACAGGGTGCGGCAAATGAGCAGTTCTTC. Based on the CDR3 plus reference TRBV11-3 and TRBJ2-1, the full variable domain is EAGVVQSPRYKIIEKKQPVAFWCNPISGHNTLYWYLQNLGQGPELLIRYENEEAVDDSQLPKDRFSAERLKGVDSTLKIQPAELGDSAVYLCASSLGQGAANEQFFGPGTRLTVL.

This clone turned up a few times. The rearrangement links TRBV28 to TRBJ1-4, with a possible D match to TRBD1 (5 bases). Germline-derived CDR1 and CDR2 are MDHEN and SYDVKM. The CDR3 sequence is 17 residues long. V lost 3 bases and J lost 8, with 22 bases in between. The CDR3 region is CASSFLLRGQSNEKLFF. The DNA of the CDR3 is TGTGCCAGCAGTTTCCTACTCCGGGGCCAGAGTAACGAAAAACTGTTTTTT.

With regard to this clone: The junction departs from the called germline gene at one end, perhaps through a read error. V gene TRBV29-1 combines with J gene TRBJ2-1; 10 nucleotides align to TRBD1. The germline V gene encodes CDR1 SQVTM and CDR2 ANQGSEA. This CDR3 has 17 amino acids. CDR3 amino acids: CSVQDTRQGASYNEQFF. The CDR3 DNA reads TGCAGCGTTCAAGATACAAGACAGGGGGCATCCTACAATGAGCAGTTCTTC.

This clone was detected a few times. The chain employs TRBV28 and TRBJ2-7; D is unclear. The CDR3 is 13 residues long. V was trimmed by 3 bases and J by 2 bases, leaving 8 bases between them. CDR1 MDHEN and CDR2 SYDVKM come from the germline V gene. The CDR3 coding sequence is TGTGCCAGCAGTTTGAGGATCGCCTACGAGCAGTACGTC. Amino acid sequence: CASSLRIAYEQYV.

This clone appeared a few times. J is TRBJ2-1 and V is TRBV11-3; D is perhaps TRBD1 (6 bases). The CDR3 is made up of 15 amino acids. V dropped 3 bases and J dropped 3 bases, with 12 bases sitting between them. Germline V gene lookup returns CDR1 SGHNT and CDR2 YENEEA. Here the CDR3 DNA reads TGTGCCAGCAGCTTGTACAGGGTGGTCTACAATGAGCAGTTCTTC. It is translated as CASSLYRVVYNEQFF.

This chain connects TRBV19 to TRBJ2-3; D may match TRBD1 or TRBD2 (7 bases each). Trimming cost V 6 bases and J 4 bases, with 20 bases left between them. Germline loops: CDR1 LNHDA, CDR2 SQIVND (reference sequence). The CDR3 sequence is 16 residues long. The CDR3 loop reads CASSHQGGQAPDTQYF. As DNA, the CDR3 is TGTGCCAGTAGCCATCAGGGGGGGCAGGCCCCAGATACGCAGTATTTT.

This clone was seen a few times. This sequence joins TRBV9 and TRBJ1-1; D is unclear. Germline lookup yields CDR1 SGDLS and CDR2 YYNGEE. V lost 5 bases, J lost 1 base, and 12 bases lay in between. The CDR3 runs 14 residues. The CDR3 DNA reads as TGTGCCAGCAGTGAAGCGTGGGGGAACACTGAAGCTTTCTTT. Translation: CASSEAWGNTEAFF.

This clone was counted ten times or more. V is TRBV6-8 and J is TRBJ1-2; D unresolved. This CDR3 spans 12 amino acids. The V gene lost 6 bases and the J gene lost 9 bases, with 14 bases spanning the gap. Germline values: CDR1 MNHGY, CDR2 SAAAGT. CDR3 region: CASRNTLGRYTF. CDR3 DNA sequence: TGTGCCAGCAGGAATACACTTGGCCGCTACACCTTC.

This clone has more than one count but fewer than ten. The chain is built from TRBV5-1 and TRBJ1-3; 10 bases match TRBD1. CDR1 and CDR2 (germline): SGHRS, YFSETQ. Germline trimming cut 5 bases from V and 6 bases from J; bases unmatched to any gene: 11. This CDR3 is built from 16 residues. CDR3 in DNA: TGCGCCAGCAGAATGGGATCCGGGACAGGGGCAAACACCATATATTTT. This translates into CASRMGSGTGANTIYF.

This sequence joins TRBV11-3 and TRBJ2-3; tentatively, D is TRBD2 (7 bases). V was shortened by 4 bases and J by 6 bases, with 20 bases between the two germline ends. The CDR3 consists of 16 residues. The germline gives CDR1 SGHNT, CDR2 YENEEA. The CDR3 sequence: CASSSISGGGSDTQYF. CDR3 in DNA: TGTGCCAGCAGCTCAATAAGCGGCGGGGGCTCCGATACGCAGTATTTT.

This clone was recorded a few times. The CDR3, as DNA: TGTGCCAGCTCCTTTGAATTGTCTGGGTACGAGCAGTACGTC. Translated: CASSFELSGYEQYV. The V and J genes are TRBV28 and TRBJ2-7; no reliable D call. Trimming removed 8 bases at V and 4 bases at J, with 18 bases between. The CDR3 loop spans 14 amino acids. The germline V gene has CDR1 MDHEN and CDR2 SYDVKM.

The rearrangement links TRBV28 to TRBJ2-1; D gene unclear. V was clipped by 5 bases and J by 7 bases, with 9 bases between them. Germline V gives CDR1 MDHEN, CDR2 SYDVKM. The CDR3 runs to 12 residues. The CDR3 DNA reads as TGTGCCAGCAGTCATGACGGGAATGAGCAGTTCTTC. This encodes CASSHDGNEQFF.

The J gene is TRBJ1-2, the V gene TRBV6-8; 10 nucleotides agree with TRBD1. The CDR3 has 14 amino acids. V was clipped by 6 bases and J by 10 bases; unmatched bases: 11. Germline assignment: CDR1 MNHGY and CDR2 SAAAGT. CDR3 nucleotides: TGTGCCAGCAGCCTTGGACAGGGGGTAGTTATCTACACCTTC. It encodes CASSLGQGVVIYTF.

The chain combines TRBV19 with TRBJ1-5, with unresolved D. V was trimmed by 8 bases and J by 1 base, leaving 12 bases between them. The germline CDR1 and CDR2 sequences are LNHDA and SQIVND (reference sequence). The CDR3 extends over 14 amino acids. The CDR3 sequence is CASSLLGSNQPQHF. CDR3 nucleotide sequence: TGTGCCAGTTCTCTATTGGGGAGCAATCAGCCCCAGCATTTT. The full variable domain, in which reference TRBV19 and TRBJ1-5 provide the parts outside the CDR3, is DGGITQSPKYLFRKEGQNVTLSCEQNLNHDAMYWYRQDPGQGLRLIYYSQIVNDFQKGDIAEGYSVSREKKESFPLTVTSAQKNPTAFYLCASSLLGSNQPQHFGDGTRLSIL.